Given below is one TCR beta chain in context. This CDR3 comprises 15 residues. V was clipped by 4 bases and J by 5 bases; unmatched bases: 11. From germline, CDR1 is SGHRS and CDR2 YFSETQ. This sample was taken from a study of blood T cell repertoires in COVID-19. About the research overall: Acute-phase and convalescent COVID-19 samples originated in the United States, Italy and Spain. Sources were T cells, B-cell-depleted T cells, or PBMCs; the material itself was cDNA or gDNA.

Original methodology: Researchers report that nucleated cell counts were estimated from reference gene primer amplification. Sequencing used immunoSEQ multiplex PCR; TCRdb keeps in-frame clones, though not all of them. The DNA gave D and trimming, while V, J and clone size come from that table. Of over 250,000 clones listed, 86% are singletons. The TCR sequence derives from a man in his forties who had recovered from COVID-19. The chain employs TRBV5-1 and TRBJ2-5; TRBD1 matches at 7 bases. Source material: peripheral blood. CDR3 amino acids: CASSAGQARGETQYF. CDR3 DNA: TGCGCCAGCAGCGCCGGACAGGCCCGAGGCGAGACCCAGTACTTC. Variable domain in full (rest from reference TRBV5-1 and TRBJ2-5): KAGVTQTPRYLIKTRGQQVTLSCSPISGHRSVSWYQQTPGQGLQFLFEYFSETQRNKGNFPGRFSGRQFSNSRSEMNVSTLELGDSALYLCASSAGQARGETQYFGPGTRLLVL.